A selection of T cell receptor beta chains follows, all from one sample in a study of monozygotic twins with inflammatory bowel disease. From the 5' RACE reads, TCRdb lists one entry per CDR3 protein and no DNA. This sample carries some 99,000 distinct CDR3 sequences, with under 15% going to the ten biggest clones. Sequences were obtained from blood. These receptors all come from a human donor with ulcerative colitis or Crohn's disease, or a healthy co-twin of an affected twin (not recorded which). CDR3s include the opening cysteine and the closing phenylalanine or tryptophan.

V	J	CDR3
TRBV10-3	TRBJ2-7	CAITDGQSSYEQYF
TRBV20-1	TRBJ1-1	CSAQKQGVTNTEAFF
TRBV4-1	TRBJ2-5	CASSQGERLAGVETQYF
TRBV15	TRBJ1-6	CATSSRSSYNSPLHF
TRBV5-4	TRBJ2-5	CASSLPDSVAETQYF
TRBV5-1	TRBJ1-1	CASSAGQALEGTEAFF
TRBV7-3	TRBJ2-3	CASSFHIARGPSTDTQYF
TRBV9	TRBJ2-1	CASSVDGVTYNEQFF
TRBV7-9	TRBJ2-7	CASSPRQAFSYEQYF
TRBV7-6	TRBJ2-1	CASSLWTSGVSYNEQFF
TRBV20-1	TRBJ2-1	CSASPGWSGDNEQFF
TRBV18	TRBJ2-1	CASSPPRKRLSYNEQFF
TRBV5-5	TRBJ2-1	CASSLTTGTLYNEQFF
TRBV12-3/TRBV12-4	TRBJ2-5	CASSFGTVGQETQYF
TRBV7-6	TRBJ2-5	CASSTPLAGAQETQYF
TRBV6-6	TRBJ1-2	CASSPGGYGYTF
TRBV12-3/TRBV12-4	TRBJ1-1	CASTSGGGAFF
TRBV6-5	TRBJ1-5	CASSYGTGTNQPQHF
TRBV29-1	TRBJ2-7	CSVEDHGQGYEQYF
TRBV28	TRBJ2-5	CASSQEGPETQYF
TRBV20-1	TRBJ1-2	CSATVPANYGYTF
TRBV20-1	TRBJ2-2	CSARVRATTGELFF
TRBV7-2	TRBJ1-4	CASSLEAGWGEKLFF
TRBV3-1	TRBJ2-1	CASSLGQGLEVYNEQFF